The 22 T cell receptor beta chains listed next were all sequenced from one sample in a study of blood T cells in healthy people across ages. Using a J-beta primer mix together with a sample-barcoded 5' primer, a second PCR was run for roughly 7 to 11 cycles. Using its own MiXCR run on the 5' RACE reads, TCRdb lists one record per CDR3 protein. Here the sample spans roughly 2 million distinct CDR3 sequences, around half being singletons. The sequenced sample consisted of blood. These receptors were taken from a woman between 40 and 55 years old in good health.

This clonotype was detected only a few times. The V gene is TRBV7-2, the J gene TRBJ1-6; unclear D gene. With 2 bases removed from V and 0 bases from J, the gap between germline ends came to 11 bases. The germline CDR1 and CDR2 sequences are SGHTA and FQGNSA. This CDR3 region has 17 residues. The CDR3 coding sequence is TGTGCCAGCAGCTTACAGATACAGAGCTCCTATAATTCACCCCTCCACTTT. Protein product: CASSLQIQSSYNSPLHF.

V usage is TRBV4-3 and J usage is TRBJ2-3; unclear D gene. Trimming left V 2 bases short and J 3 bases short, with 9 bases between. The CDR3 is 14 amino acids. Looked up from germline, CDR1 is LGHNA and CDR2 is YSLEER. The CDR3 nucleotides are TGCGCCAGCAGCCAAAGACTCCCAACAGATACGCAGTATTTT. Encoded protein: CASSQRLPTDTQYF.

The chain links TRBV5-6 to TRBJ1-6; no clear D. The CDR3 consists of 16 residues. Germline assignment: CDR1 SGHDT and CDR2 YYEEEE. Between the trimmed V and J ends, which lost 6 bases and 4 bases, there was a span of 17 bases. The CDR3 nucleotides read TGTGCCAGCACCCCATTCGTAGGGCTGTATAATTCACCCCTCCACTTT. Translation gives CASTPFVGLYNSPLHF.

In this sample, this clonotype turned up once. J is TRBJ1-2 and V is TRBV20-1, with TRBD1 identical over 12 bases. The CDR3 spans 14 residues. CDR1 is DFQATT and CDR2 is SNEGSKA in the germline V gene (reference sequence). V gave up 3 bases and J gave up 6 bases; unmatched junction bases: 5. The CDR3 nucleotides are TGCAGTGCTAGTGAGGGACAGGGGGCGGATGGCTACACCTTC. Translated: CSASEGQGADGYTF.

V usage is TRBV29-1 and J usage is TRBJ1-2; no firm D call. Germline assignment: CDR1 SQVTM and CDR2 ANQGSEA. This CDR3 region has 12 residues. V dropped 1 base and J dropped 6 bases, with 9 bases sitting between them. The CDR3 sequence: CSVEGSADGYTF. The CDR3 DNA follows: TGCAGCGTTGAAGGGTCCGCCGATGGCTACACCTTC. The variable domain in full, completed from reference TRBV29-1 and TRBJ1-2, reads SAVISQKPSRDICQRGTSLTIQCQVDSQVTMMFWYRQQPGQSLTLIATANQGSEATYESGFVIDKFPISRPNLTFSTLTVSNMSPEDSSIYLCSVEGSADGYTFGSGTRLTVV.

V usage is TRBV6-1 and J usage is TRBJ1-2; D uncertain. Germline CDR1 and CDR2: MNHNS and SASEGT. The length of the CDR3 is 14 residues. Trimming shortened V by 2 bases and J by 5 bases, and 12 bases separated the two germline ends. CDR3 in DNA: TGTGCCAGCAGTGAAACCCCGAATACATATGGCTACACCTTC. It codes for CASSETPNTYGYTF.

About this clonotype itself: One end of the junction varies from germline; a read error may be responsible. The chain joins TRBV7-7 to TRBJ2-7, with a weak D call TRBD1 (6 bases). This CDR3 is built from 14 residues. CDR1 and CDR2 (germline): SSHAT, FNYEAQ (reference sequence). The CDR3 bases are TGTGCTAGCAGCTTACTTGCAGGGGACTACGAGCAGTACTTC. This sequence encodes CASSLLAGDYEQYF.

This clonotype was observed a few times. The chain has TRBV23-1 and TRBJ2-7, with TRBD1 identical over 7 bases. TRBV23-1 is an ORF, and what it does is uncertain. The trim removed 3 bases at V and 4 bases at J, leaving 18 bases unmatched. CDR3 size: 18 residues. CDR3 coding DNA: TGCGCCAGCAGTCAGTACCCGGGACAGCCACTAATACGATACGAGCAGTACTTC. Protein product: CASSQYPGQPLIRYEQYF.

The chain couples TRBV12-3 or TRBV12-4 to TRBJ2-3, with TRBD2 as a possible D gene (6 bases). Trimming stripped 6 bases from V and 4 bases from J, with 14 bases between. The CDR3 is 14 amino acids. CDR3 sequence (DNA): TGTGCCAGCAGGACCGGGACTGGGTCAGATACGCAGTATTTT. Protein sequence: CASRTGTGSDTQYF.

The J gene is TRBJ2-5, the V gene TRBV11-2; 10 positions agree with TRBD2. V dropped 1 base and J dropped 11; count of bases not matched to a gene: 10. The germline V gene has CDR1 SGHAT and CDR2 FQNNGV. The CDR3 contains 15 residues. The CDR3 nucleotides are TGTGCCAGCAGCTTAGCGGCTAGCGGGGGCCATGAGCAGTACTTC. This gives the protein CASSLAASGGHEQYF.

V usage is TRBV20-1 and J usage is TRBJ2-7; the match to TRBD1 covers 8 bases. The junction had 12 bases not matched to a gene; V was cut back by 6 bases and J by 2 bases. This CDR3 contains 15 residues. Germline V gene data show CDR1 as DFQATT and CDR2 as SNEGSKA (reference sequence). In DNA, the CDR3 is TGCAGTGCCCTGCGGCAGGGGGCTCGGACCTACGAGCAGTACTTC. Translated, it gives CSALRQGARTYEQYF.

The rearrangement joins TRBV7-9 to TRBJ2-5; TRBD2 matches at 7 bases. The V gene end was trimmed by 6 bases and the J gene end by 0 bases; junction bases not matched to a gene: 4. The CDR3 sequence is 14 residues long. CDR1 and CDR2 from the germline V gene are SEHNR and FQNEAQ (reference sequence). The CDR3 sequence: CASSGGVYQETQYF. CDR3 DNA sequence: TGTGCCAGCAGTGGGGGGGTGTACCAAGAGACCCAGTACTTC.

The J gene is TRBJ2-6, the V gene TRBV11-2; 8 nucleotides line up with TRBD1. The junction had 4 bases not matched to a gene; V was cut back by 0 bases and J by 0 bases. Germline V gives CDR1 SGHAT, CDR2 FQNNGV. The CDR3 sequence is 18 residues long. CDR3 nucleotide sequence: TGTGCCAGCAGCTTAGAGCAGGGGGCGCCCTCTGGGGCCAACGTCCTGACTTTC. The encoded protein is CASSLEQGAPSGANVLTF. The whole variable domain, remainder taken from reference TRBV11-2 and TRBJ2-6, is EAGVAQSPRYKIIEKRQSVAFWCNPISGHATLYWYQQILGQGPKLLIQFQNNGVVDDSQLPKDRFSAERLKGVDSTLKIQPAKLEDSAVYLCASSLEQGAPSGANVLTFGAGSRLTVL.

J is TRBJ2-5 and V is TRBV12-3 or TRBV12-4, with 14 bases identical to TRBD2. V shed 5 bases and J 11 bases; nucleotides not matched to a gene: 13. CDR3 length equals 16 residues. CDR3 DNA sequence: TGTGCCAGCAGTCCGGGACTAGCGGGGGCCGTCAATGAGCAGTACTTC. Translating it yields CASSPGLAGAVNEQYF.

The chain joins TRBV11-2 to TRBJ1-2; 10 bases are shared with TRBD1. The CDR3 totals 15 residues. Germline lookup yields CDR1 SGHAT and CDR2 FQNNGV. J was trimmed by 6 bases and V by 4 bases; bases with no gene match: 8. The CDR3 region has the DNA TGTGCCAGCAGCTCGACCTGGGGACAGGGGCATGGCTACACCTTC. It encodes CASSSTWGQGHGYTF.

The table lists this clonotype with many counts. This chain links TRBV5-1 with TRBJ2-7; D may be TRBD2 (6 bases). The CDR3 is 14 amino acids. CDR1 is SGHRS, CDR2 YFSETQ, per germline. V gave up 0 bases and J gave up 6 bases, with 13 bases separating them. The CDR3 is CASSLVGGSSEQYF. The CDR3 coding sequence is TGCGCCAGCAGCTTGGTTGGAGGGTCAAGCGAGCAGTACTTC.

The chain links TRBV28 to TRBJ1-6; D is ambiguous. This CDR3 has 14 residues. Germline values: CDR1 MDHEN, CDR2 SYDVKM. The germline V and J ends were trimmed by 3 bases and 5 bases, with 8 bases remaining between them. The CDR3 here is CASSFGVDNSPLHF. In DNA, the CDR3 is TGTGCCAGCAGTTTCGGGGTAGATAATTCACCCCTCCACTTT.

The chain carries TRBV20-1 and TRBJ1-2, with 9 bases matching TRBD1. The CDR3 totals 13 residues. CDR1 is DFQATT and CDR2 is SNEGSKA in the germline V gene (reference sequence). CDR3 residues: CSALLGQGYGYTF. The CDR3 region has the DNA TGCAGCGCCCTATTGGGACAGGGCTATGGCTACACCTTC.

The J gene is TRBJ2-3, the V gene TRBV6-2 or TRBV6-3; TRBD2 aligns across 10 bases. This CDR3 contains 15 residues. Germline CDR1 and CDR2: MNHEY and SVGEGT. V lost 2 bases and J lost 5; bases outside the gene matches: 4. The CDR3 DNA sequence: TGTGCCAGCAGTTACGAGCGGGGGGGACAAGATACGCAGTATTTT. Translated, it gives CASSYERGGQDTQYF.

This clonotype has only a few counts. The rearrangement joins TRBV4-2 to TRBJ2-7, with D possibly matching TRBD1 (5 bases). Trimming took 0 bases from V and 3 from J, leaving 15 bases between them. CDR3 length equals 16 residues. The germline V gene has CDR1 LGHNA and CDR2 YNFKEQ. The chain's CDR3 is CASSQDQGSKGYEQYF. The CDR3 region has the DNA TGTGCCAGCAGCCAAGATCAGGGTTCCAAAGGCTACGAGCAGTACTTC.

The chain recombines TRBV20-1 with TRBJ2-4; D might be TRBD1 or TRBD2, each matching 5 bases. Judging by the DNA end, TRBJ2-5 fits better; the J call may be wrong. Looked up from germline, CDR1 is DFQATT and CDR2 is SNEGSKA (reference sequence). The CDR3 spans 12 residues. DNA of the CDR3: TGCAGTGCTTCCGGGACCGCGGCGACCCAGTACTTC. It is translated as CSASGTAATQYF.

Worth noting for this clonotype: The junction shows a germline mismatch at one end, possibly a read error. The chain combines TRBV5-1 with TRBJ2-7; D assignment may be TRBD1 or TRBD2 (5 bases each). Germline CDR1 SGHRS, CDR2 YFSETQ. The CDR3 runs to 16 residues. The DNA for the CDR3 is TGCGCCAGCAGGTTAAACCCAGGGACCGGGGCCTACGAGCAGAACTTC. Its translation is CASRLNPGTGAYEQNF. Full variable domain (remainder filled in from reference TRBV5-1 and TRBJ2-7): KAGVTQTPRYLIKTRGQQVTLSCSPISGHRSVSWYQQTPGQGLQFLFEYFSETQRNKGNFPGRFSGRQFSNSRSEMNVSTLELGDSALYLCASRLNPGTGAYEQNFGPGTRLTVT.